These 14 T cell receptor beta chains originate from one sample sequenced in a study of cytomegalovirus exposure and HLA in healthy donors (dated by TCRdb to between 2016 and 2019). The method was the immunoSEQ multiplex PCR assay. The table was pulled from immuneACCESS by TCRdb, which kept in-frame rearrangements only. Such tables lose some clones; where checked, under half of the loss comes from unresolved V genes, and the rest has no known cause. The sample profile shows 150,000 to 250,000 clones; 75% to 85% of them were found once. Together, the top ten hold roughly an eighth of the sample. The material sequenced was PBMCs. The receptors originated from a woman in her twenties or thirties in good health and CMV-seropositive.

The chain is built from TRBV29-1 and TRBJ2-1; 8 positions match TRBD1. Per the germline V gene, CDR1 is SQVTM and CDR2 is ANQGSEA. Trimming cost V 1 base and J 6 bases; bases outside gene matches: 2. The CDR3 has 13 amino acids. The CDR3 DNA sequence: TGCAGCGTTGAAGGCAGGGGGCTCAATGAGCAGTTCTTC. This translates into CSVEGRGLNEQFF.

The chain employs TRBV18 and TRBJ2-2, with a weak D call TRBD2 (6 bases). This CDR3 contains 16 residues. The V gene lost 6 bases and the J gene lost 3 bases, with 17 bases spanning the gap. The V gene's germline CDR1 is KGHSH and CDR2 LQKENI. This CDR3 reads CASSPTAGLYTGELFF. The CDR3 DNA reads TGTGCCAGCTCGCCCACAGCGGGCCTGTACACCGGGGAGCTGTTTTTT.

J is TRBJ2-3 and V is TRBV28; no firm D call. The germline V gene encodes CDR1 MDHEN and CDR2 SYDVKM. The CDR3 covers 16 residues. V lost 7 bases and J 2 bases, leaving 19 bases between the germline ends. The CDR3 here is CASINPLGSSTDTQYF. DNA for the CDR3: TGTGCCAGCATCAACCCCCTAGGTTCCTCCACAGATACGCAGTATTTT. Drawing the rest from reference TRBV28 and TRBJ2-3, the complete variable domain is DVKVTQSSRYLVKRTGEKVFLECVQDMDHENMFWYRQDPGLGLRLIYFSYDVKMKEKGDIPEGYSVSREKKERFSLILESASTNQTSMYLCASINPLGSSTDTQYFGPGTRLTVL.

This clone was counted once. The rearrangement links TRBV7-2 to TRBJ2-7; D may be TRBD1 (5 bases). The CDR3 is 14 residues long. The germline V gene encodes CDR1 SGHTA and CDR2 FQGNSA. Trimming took off 2 bases at V and 3 bases at J, with 11 bases between the two ends. CDR3 protein: CASSLSPGIYEQYF. CDR3 nucleotides: TGTGCCAGCAGCTTATCGCCAGGGATCTACGAGCAGTACTTC. Based on the CDR3 plus reference TRBV7-2 and TRBJ2-7, the full variable domain is GAGVSQSPSNKVTEKGKDVELRCDPISGHTALYWYRQSLGQGLEFLIYFQGNSAPDKSGLPSDRFSAERTGGSVSTLTIQRTQQEDSAVYLCASSLSPGIYEQYFGPGTRLTVT.

The chain is built from TRBV28 and TRBJ1-4, with D tentatively TRBD1 (5 bases). The CDR3 extends over 15 amino acids. Germline CDR1 and CDR2: MDHEN and SYDVKM. V lost 1 base, J lost 8 bases, and 14 bases lay in between. The CDR3 region is CASSLLGGYDEKLFF. DNA of the CDR3: TGTGCCAGCAGTTTATTGGGGGGTTATGACGAAAAACTGTTTTTT.

CDR3 bases: TGTGCCAGCAGCGGCTCCCCGATCTACAATGAGCAGTTCTTC. Its protein product is CASSGSPIYNEQFF. The gene calls are TRBV5-6 and TRBJ2-1; D remains unclear. V lost 4 bases to trimming and J lost 3 bases, with 11 bases between them. The CDR3 runs 14 residues. Germline V CDR1 and CDR2: SGHDT, YYEEEE.

V is TRBV4-1 and J is TRBJ2-7; D gene unclear. The V end was cut by 0 bases, the J end by 2 bases, with 11 bases between. Germline V gene sequence: CDR1 MGHRA, CDR2 YSYEKL. This CDR3 has 15 residues. CDR3 DNA sequence: TGCGCCAGCAGCCAAGATCCCCGTGGCCCCTACGAGCAGTACTTC. It yields the protein CASSQDPRGPYEQYF.

The J gene is TRBJ1-5, the V gene TRBV5-6, with D tentatively TRBD1 (5 bases). This CDR3 contains 14 residues. In germline, CDR1 is SGHDT, CDR2 YYEEEE. V shed 0 bases and J shed 7 bases, with 11 bases lying between them. The CDR3 bases are TGTGCCAGCAGCTTGGAGGGGTCATGGCAGCCCCAGCATTTT. Translating gives CASSLEGSWQPQHF.

The chain joins TRBV5-1 to TRBJ2-3; weak D call: TRBD2 (5 bases). CDR3 length equals 14 residues. Trimming left V 3 bases short and J 4 bases short, with 12 bases between. CDR1 is SGHRS, CDR2 YFSETQ, per germline. The CDR3 loop is CASSSAPGADTQYF. The CDR3 bases are TGCGCCAGCAGCTCAGCCCCCGGGGCAGATACGCAGTATTTT. The full variable domain, rest sourced from reference TRBV5-1 and TRBJ2-3, is KAGVTQTPRYLIKTRGQQVTLSCSPISGHRSVSWYQQTPGQGLQFLFEYFSETQRNKGNFPGRFSGRQFSNSRSEMNVSTLELGDSALYLCASSSAPGADTQYFGPGTRLTVL.

The genes are TRBV27 and TRBJ1-5, with D possibly matching TRBD1 (6 bases). There are 14 residues in the CDR3. Germline V CDR1 and CDR2: MNHEY, SMNVEV (reference sequence). Between the trimmed V and J ends, which lost 3 bases and 4 bases, there was a span of 10 bases. In DNA form, the CDR3 reads TGTGCCAGCAGTTTTGTACAGGGTAATCAGCCCCAGCATTTT. As protein: CASSFVQGNQPQHF.

This clone was observed once. The V gene is TRBV5-1, the J gene TRBJ1-5; 10 bases fit TRBD1. Germline-derived CDR1 and CDR2 are SGHRS and YFSETQ. Germline trimming cut 0 bases from V and 6 bases from J; bases unmatched to any gene: 3. CDR3 length: 15 residues. CDR3 sequence reads: CASSLGTGGPQPQHF. CDR3 in DNA: TGCGCCAGCAGCTTGGGGACAGGGGGTCCTCAGCCCCAGCATTTT.

This clone was counted only a few times. J is TRBJ1-2 and V is TRBV5-1; D gene ambiguous. This CDR3 is 11 amino acids long. Germline CDR1 is SGHRS and CDR2 is YFSETQ. Trimming took off 5 bases at V and 7 bases at J, with 9 bases between the two ends. The CDR3 DNA follows: TGCGCCAGCAGTTCCCCAGGTGGCTACACCTTC. The encoded protein is CASSSPGGYTF.

This chain links TRBV12-5 with TRBJ2-7; 7 nucleotides align to TRBD2. V shed 0 bases and J 6 bases; nucleotides not matched to a gene: 8. Germline V CDR1 and CDR2: LGHNT, FRNRAP. CDR3 length equals 15 residues. The CDR3 DNA follows: TGTGCTAGTGGTTTGGTACTGGGAGGGGTAAGCGAGCAGTACTTC. This sequence encodes CASGLVLGGVSEQYF.

The rearrangement links TRBV27 to TRBJ2-7; TRBD1 might be the D (6 bases). Trimming took 7 bases from V and 6 from J, leaving 22 bases between them. Germline CDR1 and CDR2: MNHEY and SMNVEV (reference sequence). The CDR3 contains 15 residues. The CDR3 is CASKEWGPTSSEQYF. CDR3 coding DNA: TGTGCCAGCAAAGAATGGGGGCCTACTTCTAGCGAGCAGTACTTC.